The 15 T cell receptor beta chains listed next were all sequenced from one sample in a study of T cell repertoires in cytomegalovirus infection. MiXCR, run by TCRdb on the reads, gives a single entry per CDR3 protein. The sample consists of a few hundred thousand distinct CDR3 sequences, about 18% of them appearing once. The sample taken for sequencing was CD8+ T cells from PBMCs. The source of these receptors is a human donor in good health (CMV status not recorded). Some clones in this sample may be carry-over from other donors' samples.

This clonotype was picked up many times. The V and J genes are TRBV28 and TRBJ1-5; D unclear. Trimming stripped 5 bases from V and 5 bases from J, with 10 bases between. This CDR3 is built from 13 residues. Germline V gives CDR1 MDHEN, CDR2 SYDVKM. The CDR3 loop reads CASSQRKDQPQHF. The CDR3 nucleotides are TGTGCCAGCAGTCAGAGGAAAGATCAGCCCCAGCATTTT.

This clonotype was picked up a small number of times. The chain recombines TRBV19 with TRBJ1-1; the match to TRBD1 covers 8 bases. This CDR3 contains 16 residues. Germline V gene sequence: CDR1 LNHDA, CDR2 SQIVND (reference sequence). The ends lost 4 bases at V and 4 bases at J; junction bases unmatched: 11. CDR3 sequence: CASSKRQGMRGTEAFF. The CDR3 DNA reads TGTGCCAGTAGTAAAAGACAGGGGATGAGGGGCACTGAAGCTTTCTTT.

The gene calls are TRBV9 and TRBJ2-6; D is perhaps TRBD1 (5 bases). CDR1 is SGDLS and CDR2 is YYNGEE in the germline V gene. V lost 4 bases to trimming and J lost 6 bases, with 26 bases between them. CDR3 size: 19 residues. The CDR3 loop reads CASSQPLTPSGLKANVLTF. The CDR3 region has the DNA TGTGCCAGCAGCCAACCCCTTACCCCTTCAGGGCTAAAGGCCAACGTCCTGACTTTC. Complete variable domain (other parts from reference TRBV9 and TRBJ2-6): DSGVTQTPKHLITATGQRVTLRCSPRSGDLSVYWYQQSLDQGLQFLIQYYNGEERAKGNILERFSAQQFPDLHSELNLSSLELGDSALYFCASSQPLTPSGLKANVLTFGAGSRLTVL.

Only a few counts were recorded for this clonotype. The chain couples TRBV3-1 to TRBJ2-2, with D uncertain. Germline lookup yields CDR1 LGHDT and CDR2 YNNKEL (reference sequence). Trimming pared 0 bases from V and 0 bases from J, leaving 11 bases between. The CDR3 has 17 amino acids. CDR3 DNA: TGTGCCAGCAGCCAAGAGGAAGGACCGGCGAACACCGGGGAGCTGTTTTTT. Translation: CASSQEEGPANTGELFF.

The chain is built from TRBV19 and TRBJ2-1, with 12 bases that match TRBD2. There are 15 residues in the CDR3. Germline V gives CDR1 LNHDA, CDR2 SQIVND (reference sequence). The V segment lost 3 bases and the J segment 9 bases; nucleotides outside the gene matches: 6. In DNA form, the CDR3 reads TGTGCCAGTAGTATCCTAGCGGGGGGGCATCCTGAGCAGTTCTTC. As protein: CASSILAGGHPEQFF. Based on the CDR3 plus reference TRBV19 and TRBJ2-1, the full variable domain is DGGITQSPKYLFRKEGQNVTLSCEQNLNHDAMYWYRQDPGQGLRLIYYSQIVNDFQKGDIAEGYSVSREKKESFPLTVTSAQKNPTAFYLCASSILAGGHPEQFFGPGTRLTVL.

The chain links TRBV6-4 to TRBJ2-1; 9 nucleotides agree with TRBD2. V gave up 5 bases and J gave up 5 bases; unmatched junction bases: 7. Germline lookup yields CDR1 MRHNA and CDR2 SNTAGT. The CDR3 runs to 15 residues. The CDR3 DNA sequence: TGTGCCAGCAGTTCTAGCGGGGACGGAGACAATGAGCAGTTCTTC. Amino acids: CASSSSGDGDNEQFF.

This clonotype was seen many times. The V gene is TRBV11-2, the J gene TRBJ1-1; tentatively, D is TRBD1 (5 bases). The germline V and J ends were trimmed by 4 bases and 3 bases, with 18 bases remaining between them. Germline V gene sequence: CDR1 SGHAT, CDR2 FQNNGV. The CDR3 runs 16 residues. The CDR3 bases are TGTGCCAGCAGCTATAACGGATGGGGGGTGGACACTGAAGCTTTCTTT. The encoded protein is CASSYNGWGVDTEAFF.

In this sample, this clonotype turned up many times. The genes are TRBV7-6 and TRBJ1-1; D unclear. The CDR3 runs 14 residues. V dropped 3 bases and J dropped 3 bases, with 11 bases sitting between them. Germline loops: CDR1 SGHVS, CDR2 FNYEAQ. Here the CDR3 DNA reads TGTGCCAGCAGCTTTCGGGTTCTGGACACTGAAGCTTTCTTT. It yields the protein CASSFRVLDTEAFF.

The genes are TRBV7-9 and TRBJ2-7; D remains unclear. The CDR3 is 14 amino acids. Trimming removed 5 bases at V and 3 bases at J, with 14 bases between. Per germline, CDR1 SEHNR and CDR2 FQNEAQ (reference sequence). Written as DNA, the CDR3 is TGTGCCAGCAGCCACCCCGCAGGAGTCTACGAGCAGTACTTC. It specifies CASSHPAGVYEQYF.

This clonotype was counted many times. The chain combines TRBV4-1 with TRBJ1-5; perhaps TRBD1 as D (6 bases). Germline loops: CDR1 MGHRA, CDR2 YSYEKL. This CDR3 region has 15 residues. V lost 4 bases and J lost 5, with 15 bases in between. CDR3 in DNA: TGCGCCAGCAGCCGGAACAGACAGGTGGATCAGCCCCAGCATTTT. This translates into CASSRNRQVDQPQHF.

As for this clonotype: A much larger clone differs from this one at a single base, so this may be a read error. The chain is built from TRBV7-6 and TRBJ2-2; 8 bases map to TRBD1. Germline loops: CDR1 SGHVS, CDR2 FNYEAQ. V gave up 1 base and J gave up 9 bases; unmatched junction bases: 7. The CDR3 is 15 amino acids. DNA for the CDR3: TGTGCCAGCAGCTTAGGGACAGGGTCGCCGAGGGAGCTGTTTTTT. Its protein is CASSLGTGSPRELFF.

This clonotype turned up a few times. The J gene is TRBJ1-2, the V gene TRBV7-8, with D uncertain. The CDR3 is made up of 14 amino acids. V lost 4 bases and J lost 4, with 13 bases in between. Germline-derived CDR1 and CDR2 are SGHVS and FQNEAQ. In nucleotides, the CDR3 is TGTGCCAGCAGCTCCACGGGATTCGGCTATGGCTACACCTTC. Protein product: CASSSTGFGYGYTF.

At least ten counts were recorded for this clonotype. This chain links TRBV7-6 with TRBJ2-1; the D gene could be TRBD1 or TRBD2 (5 bases each). CDR1 and CDR2 (germline): SGHVS, FNYEAQ. Trimming shortened V by 5 bases and J by 7 bases, and 12 bases separated the two germline ends. The CDR3 is 13 amino acids. The DNA for the CDR3 is TGTGCCAGCAGCCCAGGGACGCCGAATGAGCAGTTCTTC. Translating it yields CASSPGTPNEQFF.

In this sample, this clonotype turned up many times. The chain links TRBV11-2 to TRBJ2-2, with 13 positions matching TRBD2. V trimming: 4 bases; J trimming: 7 bases; junction bases outside the gene matches: 12. From germline, CDR1 is SGHAT and CDR2 FQNNGV. CDR3 size: 18 residues. The CDR3 protein is CASSSGLAGASTSGELFF. The CDR3 nucleotides are TGTGCCAGCAGCTCCGGACTAGCGGGGGCCTCGACCAGCGGGGAGCTGTTTTTT.

This clonotype was observed a few times. J is TRBJ2-1 and V is TRBV7-8; TRBD1 agrees at 7 bases. This CDR3 spans 14 amino acids. V shed 3 bases, J shed 4 bases, and the junction held 3 bases outside the gene matches. CDR1 is SGHVS and CDR2 is FQNEAQ in the germline V gene. The CDR3 spells CASSFRGSYNEQFF. The CDR3 bases are TGTGCCAGCAGCTTCAGGGGGTCGTACAATGAGCAGTTCTTC.